This TCR beta chain was sequenced for a study of T cell responses to AZD1222 COVID-19 vaccine. Study-wide background: Second doses at about 4 or about 12 weeks were pooled.

Trimming cost V 0 bases and J 2 bases, with 13 bases left between them. This CDR3 is 16 amino acids long. Germline assignment: CDR1 MNHEY and CDR2 SMNVEV (reference sequence). Study-wide results and limits: Donors were mostly white British, more females; clonal diversity possibly underestimated. Only a handful of AZD1222 recipients tested seropositive at baseline. Spike as a whole was targeted by vaccine-associated CD4 TCRs, dominant at 160-218 and 743-854.

Clones were read by immunoSEQ multiplex PCR, and TCRdb kept only the in-frame ones, dropping some. The repertoire has about 190,000 clones, around 91% of them found once; the top ten carry 6% to 8%. This clone was observed once. Antigen specificity is unknown. The source is an adult in good health. The V and J genes are TRBV27 and TRBJ2-5, with D unclear. This sample comprised peripheral blood, obtained on day 0 of AZD1222 vaccination. The CDR3 DNA is TGTGCCAGCAGTTTATCGATTCGGACGGAGCAAGAGACCCAGTACTTC. It encodes CASSLSIRTEQETQYF.